These 21 T cell receptor beta chains share one sample of origin, sequenced in a study of post-analysis software for immune sequencing data. These receptors' antigens are unknown. Each TCR beta cDNA library carried unique molecular identifiers. TCRdb called the PCR reads again in MiXCR, with one record for every CDR3 protein. The table lists 750,000 to 950,000 distinct CDR3 sequences, around 46% of them singletons. Findings of the study overall: A few TRBV segments occurring more often in patients than controls included TRBV5-6, TRBV5-1 and TRBV20-1.

The sequenced sample consisted of blood. Every receptor here comes from a girl under 18 with multiple sclerosis.

The J gene is TRBJ2-5, the V gene TRBV29-1, with D possibly being TRBD2 (5 bases). CDR3 size: 13 residues. Germline loops: CDR1 SQVTM, CDR2 ANQGSEA. V lost 0 bases, J lost 5 bases, and 10 bases lay in between. In DNA, the CDR3 is TGCAGCGTTGAAGAAGGTAGCGATGAGACCCAGTACTTC. Its protein product is CSVEEGSDETQYF.

The chain joins TRBV4-2 to TRBJ1-1; D is undetermined. V lost 1 base, J lost 3 bases, and 21 bases lay in between. CDR1 is LGHNA, CDR2 YNFKEQ, per germline. CDR3 length equals 18 residues. The DNA of the CDR3 is TGTGCCAGCAGCCAAGGAGGGAGTAGTAGGAAAAAAGACACTGAAGCTTTCTTT. Residues: CASSQGGSSRKKDTEAFF.

V and J are TRBV5-1 and TRBJ2-1, with D unresolved. Trimming stripped 1 base from V and 6 bases from J, with 11 bases between. The V gene's germline CDR1 is SGHRS and CDR2 YFSETQ. There are 14 residues in the CDR3. In nucleotides, the CDR3 is TGCGCCAGCAGCTTGAGGACCCGATCCAATGAGCAGTTCTTC. Its translation is CASSLRTRSNEQFF.

The CDR3: CASSPPNSQGYEQYF. The CDR3 DNA follows: TGTGCCAGCTCACCACCGAACAGTCAGGGGTACGAGCAGTACTTC. The genes are TRBV18 and TRBJ2-7; a possible D gene is TRBD1 (6 bases). The CDR3 is made up of 15 amino acids. Looked up from germline, CDR1 is KGHSH and CDR2 is LQKENI. V was cut by 0 bases and J by 4 bases, with 13 bases left in between.

V and J are TRBV18 and TRBJ2-1, with TRBD2 identical over 9 bases. Germline CDR1 and CDR2: KGHSH and LQKENI. V was clipped by 6 bases and J by 2 bases; unmatched bases: 11. The CDR3 extends over 17 amino acids. CDR3 in amino acids: CASSPTEAGGTYNEQFF. Written as DNA, the CDR3 is TGTGCCAGCTCCCCAACCGAAGCGGGAGGAACCTACAATGAGCAGTTCTTC.

The chain recombines TRBV20-1 with TRBJ2-7; D not certain. Germline V gene lookup returns CDR1 DFQATT and CDR2 SNEGSKA (reference sequence). V shed 0 bases and J shed 4 bases, with 13 bases lying between them. The CDR3 loop spans 14 amino acids. The CDR3 protein is CSARDWEQTYEQYF. As DNA, the CDR3 is TGCAGTGCTAGAGACTGGGAACAGACTTACGAGCAGTACTTC.

This clonotype has just a few counts. The chain is built from TRBV5-1 and TRBJ1-2; no clear D. V was pared by 0 bases and J by 3 bases, with 12 bases between. The CDR3 is 15 amino acids. The germline V gene encodes CDR1 SGHRS and CDR2 YFSETQ. The CDR3 loop reads CASSLELGLDYGYTF. The CDR3 DNA reads TGCGCCAGCAGCTTGGAGTTGGGTTTGGACTATGGCTACACCTTC. The full variable domain, its missing parts supplied by reference TRBV5-1 and TRBJ1-2, is KAGVTQTPRYLIKTRGQQVTLSCSPISGHRSVSWYQQTPGQGLQFLFEYFSETQRNKGNFPGRFSGRQFSNSRSEMNVSTLELGDSALYLCASSLELGLDYGYTFGSGTRLTVV.

The rearrangement joins TRBV6-5 to TRBJ2-5, with TRBD2 identical over 15 bases. The CDR3 contains 16 residues. The V segment lost 6 bases and the J segment 9 bases; nucleotides outside the gene matches: 11. Germline V gene sequence: CDR1 MNHEY, CDR2 SVGAGI. In DNA form, the CDR3 reads TGTGCCAGCAGACCCGGGACTAGCGGGGGGTACGGGGCCCAGTACTTC. This sequence encodes CASRPGTSGGYGAQYF.

This clonotype has a handful of counts. J is TRBJ2-3 and V is TRBV29-1, with TRBD2 matching 13 bases. The V and J ends lost 4 bases and 9 bases, in that order; junction bases with no gene match: 7. The CDR3 has 14 amino acids. Germline assignment: CDR1 SQVTM and CDR2 ANQGSEA. The CDR3 sequence is CSVGPGLAGDTQYF. The CDR3 DNA reads as TGCAGCGTTGGGCCAGGACTAGCGGGAGACACGCAGTATTTT.

This chain connects TRBV4-1 to TRBJ2-7; D is possibly TRBD2 (5 bases). Germline V lookup: CDR1 MGHRA, CDR2 YSYEKL. The CDR3 is 14 amino acids. Trimming removed 0 bases from V and 7 bases from J, with 13 bases in between. This CDR3 is CASSQDEGPWEQYF. The CDR3 coding sequence is TGCGCCAGCAGCCAAGATGAGGGCCCCTGGGAGCAGTACTTC.

This clonotype was observed a single time. V gene TRBV7-9 combines with J gene TRBJ2-5; TRBD1 agrees at 10 bases. With the DNA end fitting TRBJ2-7 better, the J assignment may be wrong. The germline gives CDR1 SEHNR, CDR2 FQNEAQ (reference sequence). The CDR3 covers 15 residues. The CDR3 is CASSREGTGVYEQYF. As DNA, the CDR3 is TGTGCCAGCAGTCGGGAGGGGACAGGGGTATACGAGCAGTACTTC.

J is TRBJ1-6 and V is TRBV6-5, with D tentatively TRBD1 (6 bases). CDR1 is MNHEY, CDR2 SVGAGI, per germline. The CDR3 loop spans 15 amino acids. The V and J ends lost 5 bases and 11 bases respectively, with 19 bases between them. This CDR3 is CASSQRGGLGPPLHF. The CDR3 region has the DNA TGTGCCAGCAGTCAACGAGGGGGTCTGGGTCCACCCCTCCACTTT.

This clonotype was counted only a few times. The chain links TRBV7-9 to TRBJ1-2; D is unclear. Germline V gene sequence: CDR1 SEHNR, CDR2 FQNEAQ (reference sequence). Trimming cost V 2 bases and J 8 bases, with 6 bases left between them. CDR3 length equals 11 residues. The CDR3 reads CASSLNWGYTF. The CDR3 DNA reads TGTGCCAGCAGCTTAAACTGGGGCTACACCTTC.

V gene TRBV20-1 combines with J gene TRBJ2-5, with TRBD2 identical over 8 bases. CDR1 is DFQATT, CDR2 SNEGSKA, per germline (reference sequence). This CDR3 has 15 residues. V gave up 7 bases and J gave up 2 bases; unmatched junction bases: 12. The CDR3 nucleotides read TGCAGTGTTAAACCCGGGACTAGGAGGCAAGAGACCCAGTACTTC. Translated, it gives CSVKPGTRRQETQYF.

This clonotype was counted ten times or more. The chain links TRBV10-3 to TRBJ2-1, with TRBD1 matching over 7 bases. The V and J ends lost 4 bases and 2 bases, in that order; junction bases with no gene match: 5. The CDR3 has 15 residues. The germline V gene has CDR1 ENHRY and CDR2 SYGVKD. The CDR3 protein is CAISGDSTPYNEQFF. CDR3 nucleotide sequence: TGTGCCATCAGTGGGGACAGTACCCCCTACAATGAGCAGTTCTTC.

This chain connects TRBV7-3 to TRBJ2-5; D perhaps matches TRBD2 (5 bases). The CDR3 extends over 13 amino acids. The germline V gene has CDR1 SGHTA and CDR2 FQGTGA. V lost 2 bases, J lost 5 bases, and 9 bases lay in between. CDR3 bases: TGTGCCAGCAGCTTAGCTAGGGAGGAGACCCAGTACTTC. Amino acids: CASSLAREETQYF.

The chain carries TRBV7-9 and TRBJ2-7; 11 nucleotides line up with TRBD2. The end of the DNA fits TRBJ2-5 better, so the J call may be wrong. Germline CDR1 reads SEHNR; CDR2 reads FQNEAQ (reference sequence). The CDR3 contains 16 residues. DNA for the CDR3: TGTGCCAGCAGCCCGAAATTAGCGGGAGGGCCGGTGACCCAGTACTTC. It specifies CASSPKLAGGPVTQYF.

The sample holds a few counts of this clonotype. The J gene is TRBJ2-1, the V gene TRBV20-1; a weak D match, TRBD1 (6 bases). The V gene lost 6 bases and the J gene lost 6 bases, with 15 bases spanning the gap. Germline CDR1 reads DFQATT; CDR2 reads SNEGSKA (reference sequence). The CDR3 has 13 residues. CDR3 region: CSASTGWFNEQFF. The CDR3 nucleotides read TGCAGTGCCAGTACAGGGTGGTTCAATGAGCAGTTCTTC.

The gene calls are TRBV29-1 and TRBJ2-3; 9 positions match TRBD2. The CDR3 has 16 amino acids. V was pared by 6 bases and J by 0 bases, with 10 bases of the junction left unmatched. Germline-derived CDR1 and CDR2 are SQVTM and ANQGSEA. The CDR3 spells CSVTRTSDLSTDTQYF. CDR3 DNA sequence: TGCAGCGTCACCCGGACTAGCGACCTAAGCACAGATACGCAGTATTTT.

The rearrangement uses TRBV6-5 and TRBJ1-2; maybe TRBD1 (6 bases). Trimming removed 6 bases from V and 11 bases from J, with 22 bases in between. This CDR3 contains 14 residues. Germline V CDR1 and CDR2: MNHEY, SVGAGI. CDR3 protein: CASRGGGRRWWYTF. Here the CDR3 DNA reads TGTGCCAGCAGAGGAGGGGGACGGAGATGGTGGTACACCTTC.

This clonotype has just a few counts. The chain couples TRBV7-9 to TRBJ2-1; 8 bases map to TRBD1. V dropped 3 bases and J dropped 6; count of bases not matched to a gene: 7. The CDR3 covers 15 residues. Germline V gene data show CDR1 as SEHNR and CDR2 as FQNEAQ (reference sequence). The CDR3 sequence is CASSFGTGDRNEQFF. DNA of the CDR3: TGTGCCAGCAGCTTCGGGACAGGAGATCGCAATGAGCAGTTCTTC. Combining the CDR3 with reference TRBV7-9 and TRBJ2-1 gives the whole variable domain DTGVSQNPRHKITKRGQNVTFRCDPISEHNRLYWYRQTLGQGPEFLTYFQNEAQLEKSRLLSDRFSAERPKGSFSTLEIQRTEQGDSAMYLCASSFGTGDRNEQFFGPGTRLTVL.